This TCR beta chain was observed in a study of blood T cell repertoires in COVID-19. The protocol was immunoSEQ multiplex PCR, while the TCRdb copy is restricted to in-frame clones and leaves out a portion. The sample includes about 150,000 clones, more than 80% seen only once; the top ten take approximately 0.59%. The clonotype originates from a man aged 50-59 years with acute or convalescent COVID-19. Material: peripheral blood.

CDR3 nucleotides: TGTGCCAGCGCGCCGGGACAGACCTACGAGCAGTACTTC. This sequence encodes CASAPGQTYEQYF. The V and J genes are TRBV11-3 and TRBJ2-7, with 7 bases aligning to TRBD1. The CDR3 extends over 13 amino acids. The V segment lost 8 bases and the J segment 2 bases; nucleotides outside the gene matches: 6. Germline V gives CDR1 SGHNT, CDR2 YENEEA.